The next 10 T cell receptor beta chains were all read from a single sample in a study of technical replicates of blood from a few donors. Clones were sequenced by immunoSEQ multiplex PCR, and TCRdb holds only the in-frame ones, with some missing. The table records tens of thousands of clones, roughly 97% of them present only once. Material: T cells isolated from PBMCs. The receptor set was obtained from a human donor in good health.

This chain uses TRBV2 with TRBJ1-1; no firm D call. The germline gives CDR1 SNHLY, CDR2 FYNNEI. The V end lost 4 bases, the J end lost 4 bases, and 10 bases lay between the germline ends. CDR3 length: 13 amino acids. DNA of the CDR3: TGTGCCAGCAGTGGAACTACCGGCACTGAAGCTTTCTTT. It specifies CASSGTTGTEAFF.

The chain carries TRBV2 and TRBJ2-7; D gene unclear. Trimming took off 7 bases at V and 3 bases at J, with 7 bases between the two ends. This CDR3 has 11 amino acids. Germline V gives CDR1 SNHLY, CDR2 FYNNEI. CDR3 amino acids: CASKAHYEQYF. The CDR3 DNA sequence: TGTGCCAGCAAAGCGCACTACGAGCAGTACTTC.

The J gene is TRBJ2-2, the V gene TRBV9; 8 nucleotides agree with TRBD2. CDR1 and CDR2 from the germline V gene are SGDLS and YYNGEE. The CDR3 covers 17 residues. The junction had 10 bases not matched to a gene; V was cut back by 0 bases and J by 6 bases. DNA of the CDR3: TGTGCCAGCAGCGTAGTCCCAGGGACTAGTGTAGCCGGGGAGCTGTTTTTT. Amino acid sequence: CASSVVPGTSVAGELFF. The full variable domain, rest sourced from reference TRBV9 and TRBJ2-2, is DSGVTQTPKHLITATGQRVTLRCSPRSGDLSVYWYQQSLDQGLQFLIQYYNGEERAKGNILERFSAQQFPDLHSELNLSSLELGDSALYFCASSVVPGTSVAGELFFGEGSRLTVL.

The gene calls are TRBV6-5 and TRBJ1-2, with TRBD1 matching over 9 bases. There are 15 residues in the CDR3. In germline, CDR1 is MNHEY, CDR2 SVGAGI. Trimming cost V 7 bases and J 2 bases; bases outside gene matches: 8. DNA of the CDR3: TGTGCCAGCACTTATGGGGGGACAGGGAACTATGGCTACACCTTC. It encodes CASTYGGTGNYGYTF.

The chain carries TRBV4-3 and TRBJ2-2; D gene ambiguous. The CDR3 is 16 residues long. V lost 1 base to trimming and J lost 2 bases, with 11 bases between them. CDR1 is LGHNA, CDR2 YSLEER, per germline. CDR3 nucleotide sequence: TGCGCCAGCAGCCAAGTACCGTCTAGAAACACCGGGGAGCTGTTTTTT. Protein sequence: CASSQVPSRNTGELFF.

With regard to this clone: One end of the junction fails to match germline, which may point to a read error. The chain carries TRBV5-1 and TRBJ2-7, with D perhaps given as TRBD1 or TRBD2 (5 bases each). The germline V gene has CDR1 SGHRS and CDR2 YFSETQ. The CDR3 is 13 amino acids. CDR3 sequence reads: CVSGQTPSYEQYF. CDR3 nucleotide sequence: TGCGTCAGCGGACAAACCCCCTCCTACGAGCAGTACTTC.

The genes are TRBV20-1 and TRBJ1-2, with D perhaps matching TRBD1 (6 bases). CDR3 length: 11 amino acids. Germline CDR1 is DFQATT and CDR2 is SNEGSKA (reference sequence). Trimming took 2 bases from V and 8 from J, leaving 9 bases between them. CDR3 bases: TGCAGTGCTAGACAGGGGAACGGCTACACCTTC. It encodes CSARQGNGYTF.

The V gene is TRBV27, the J gene TRBJ1-1; no clear D gene. V shed 5 bases and J shed 3 bases, with 10 bases lying between them. The CDR3 loop spans 13 amino acids. CDR1 is MNHEY, CDR2 SMNVEV, per germline (reference sequence). The CDR3 DNA is TGTGCCAGCAGTCCCGGTATCTACACTGAAGCTTTCTTT. Amino acids: CASSPGIYTEAFF.

The chain carries TRBV29-1 and TRBJ1-1, with D uncertain. Germline V CDR1 and CDR2: SQVTM, ANQGSEA. This CDR3 has 13 residues. V was shortened by 7 bases and J by 0 bases, with 12 bases between the two germline ends. The CDR3 loop reads CSAKEEMNTEAFF. In nucleotides, the CDR3 is TGCAGCGCTAAGGAGGAGATGAACACTGAAGCTTTCTTT.

This chain's CDR3 is CASSARIQETQYF. In DNA, the CDR3 is TGTGCCAGCAGTGCCAGGATCCAAGAGACCCAGTACTTC. This rearrangement joins TRBV6-5 to TRBJ2-5, with no clear D. Trimming stripped 5 bases from V and 1 base from J, with 8 bases between. In germline, CDR1 is MNHEY, CDR2 SVGAGI. The CDR3 spans 13 residues.